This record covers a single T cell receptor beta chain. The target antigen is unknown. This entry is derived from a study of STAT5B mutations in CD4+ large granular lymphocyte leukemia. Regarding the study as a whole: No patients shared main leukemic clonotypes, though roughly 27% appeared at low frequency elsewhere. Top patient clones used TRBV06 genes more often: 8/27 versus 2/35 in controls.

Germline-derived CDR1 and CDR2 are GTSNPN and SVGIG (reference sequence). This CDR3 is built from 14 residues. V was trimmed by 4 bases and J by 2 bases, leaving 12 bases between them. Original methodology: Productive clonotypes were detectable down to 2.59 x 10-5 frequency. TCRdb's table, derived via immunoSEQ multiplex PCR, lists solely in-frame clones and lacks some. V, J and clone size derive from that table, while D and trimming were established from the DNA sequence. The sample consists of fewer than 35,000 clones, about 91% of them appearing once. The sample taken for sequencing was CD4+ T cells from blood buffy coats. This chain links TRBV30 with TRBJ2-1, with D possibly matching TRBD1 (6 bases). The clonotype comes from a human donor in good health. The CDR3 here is CAWTGQGTYNEQFF. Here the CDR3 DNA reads TGTGCCTGGACCGGGCAGGGGACCTACAATGAGCAGTTCTTC.